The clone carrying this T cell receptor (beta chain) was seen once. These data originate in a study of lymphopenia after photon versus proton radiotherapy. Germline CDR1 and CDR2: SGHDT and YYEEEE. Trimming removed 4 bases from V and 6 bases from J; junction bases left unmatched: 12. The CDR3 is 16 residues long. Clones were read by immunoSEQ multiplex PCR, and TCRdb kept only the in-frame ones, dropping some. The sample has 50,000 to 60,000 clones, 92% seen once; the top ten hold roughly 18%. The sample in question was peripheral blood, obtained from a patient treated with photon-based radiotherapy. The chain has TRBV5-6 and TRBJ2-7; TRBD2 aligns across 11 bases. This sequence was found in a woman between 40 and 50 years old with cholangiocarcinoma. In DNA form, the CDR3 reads TGTGCCAGCAGCCCTACTAGCGGGAGCATCAGGGGCGAGCAGTACTTC. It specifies CASSPTSGSIRGEQYF.